One TCR beta chain is described in this entry. Its antigen remains unknown. The table came from immunoSEQ multiplex PCR; TCRdb's copy has only in-frame clones and leaves some out. The sample lists around 120,000 clones, 88% seen once, with about 3.7% in the top ten. The data are from a study of T cell responses to AZD1222 COVID-19 vaccine. The CDR3 loop spans 14 amino acids. V shed 4 bases and J shed 9 bases, with 16 bases lying between them. In germline, CDR1 is MNHEY, CDR2 SVGEGT. Study-wide findings and caveats: There were mostly white British donors and more females than males, and clonal diversity was possibly underestimated.

The sample here was peripheral blood, taken on day 0 of AZD1222 vaccination. This chain joins TRBV6-2 or TRBV6-3 and TRBJ1-5, with a possible D match to TRBD1 (5 bases). This clonotype was obtained from an adult in good health. This CDR3 reads CASSFGGPLWPQHF. CDR3 sequence (DNA): TGTGCCAGCAGTTTCGGGGGACCCCTCTGGCCCCAGCATTTT.